Shown below are 25 T cell receptor beta chains from a single sample sequenced in a study of OX40 agonist ivuxolimab in advanced cancers. Assay: immunoSEQ multiplex PCR; the TCRdb copy retains only in-frame clones and omits some. In the table there are 19,000 or so clones, about four fifths of which are singletons. The source material was CD4+ or CD8+ T cells sorted from blood, sampled in a trial of the OX40 agonist ivuxolimab. The source is an adult with an advanced solid tumor such as melanoma, head and neck, liver or kidney cancer.

The rearrangement links TRBV6-5 to TRBJ2-3; D remains unclear. This CDR3 region has 15 residues. Germline CDR1 MNHEY, CDR2 SVGAGI. Trimming shortened V by 6 bases and J by 0 bases, and 13 bases separated the two germline ends. CDR3 in amino acids: CASRSSGPSTDTQYF. Written as DNA, the CDR3 is TGTGCCAGCAGATCGTCAGGACCTAGCACAGATACGCAGTATTTT.

The V and J genes are TRBV21-1 and TRBJ2-1; the DNA was not used to check the table's D call, TRBD2. TRBV21-1 constitutes a pseudogene. The CDR3 contains 19 residues. CDR3 DNA: TGTGCCAGCAGCAAAGCCGGACTAGCGGGACCTGGCTCCTACAATGAGCAGTTCTTC. Its translation is CASSKAGLAGPGSYNEQFF.

The sample holds one count of this clone. The chain carries TRBV11-2 and TRBJ1-2; no firm D call. This CDR3 comprises 18 residues. Per the germline V gene, CDR1 is SGHAT and CDR2 is FQNNGV. V was shortened by 5 bases and J by 4 bases, with 26 bases between the two germline ends. The CDR3 region is CASSQDPKGAAYVYGYTF. The CDR3 region has the DNA TGTGCCAGCAGCCAAGATCCAAAAGGAGCGGCGTATGTCTATGGCTACACCTTC.

V and J are TRBV15 and TRBJ2-1, with D tentatively TRBD2 (5 bases). CDR3 size: 15 residues. Germline-derived CDR1 and CDR2 are LNHNV and YYDKDF (reference sequence). Trimming took 5 bases from V and 6 from J, leaving 17 bases between them. CDR3 protein: CATSDLAVYPNEQFF. The CDR3 bases are TGTGCCACCAGCGATCTAGCTGTTTACCCCAATGAGCAGTTCTTC.

J is TRBJ2-3 and V is TRBV9; unclear D gene. The CDR3 spans 14 residues. CDR1 SGDLS and CDR2 YYNGEE come from the germline V gene. V was trimmed by 0 bases and J by 5 bases, leaving 10 bases between them. Here the CDR3 reads CASSVVGRGDTQYF. CDR3 nucleotide sequence: TGTGCCAGCAGCGTAGTGGGAAGAGGAGATACGCAGTATTTT. The complete variable domain, with remaining parts taken from reference TRBV9 and TRBJ2-3, reads DSGVTQTPKHLITATGQRVTLRCSPRSGDLSVYWYQQSLDQGLQFLIQYYNGEERAKGNILERFSAQQFPDLHSELNLSSLELGDSALYFCASSVVGRGDTQYFGPGTRLTVL.

As regards this clone: Given a much more abundant clone one base away, this may be a read error. This sequence joins TRBV7-9 and TRBJ2-3; 11 nucleotides match TRBD2. CDR1 is SEHNR, CDR2 FQNEAQ, per germline (reference sequence). The CDR3 runs to 15 residues. CDR3: CTSSGLAGSTDTQYF. The CDR3 bases are TGTACCAGCAGCGGACTAGCGGGCTCCACAGATACGCAGTATTTT.

This clone was recorded a few times. This chain links TRBV6-6 with TRBJ2-7; no reliable D call. The V gene lost 2 bases and the J gene lost 5 bases, with 13 bases spanning the gap. Germline V lookup: CDR1 MNHNY, CDR2 SVGAGI (reference sequence). CDR3 length: 14 residues. CDR3 in amino acids: CASSYHALTDEQYF. The CDR3 region has the DNA TGTGCCAGCAGTTACCACGCACTTACGGACGAGCAGTACTTC.

The chain has TRBV6-5 and TRBJ1-2; 8 nucleotides line up with TRBD1. Per the germline V gene, CDR1 is MNHEY and CDR2 is SVGAGI. This CDR3 comprises 16 residues. Trimming cost V 0 bases and J 4 bases; bases outside gene matches: 7. The CDR3 DNA reads TGTGCCAGCAGTTACTCGATGGGGACAGGTCCCTATGGCTACACCTTC. Translating gives CASSYSMGTGPYGYTF.

The chain uses TRBV14 and TRBJ2-7; D possibly corresponds to TRBD1 (5 bases). Germline V CDR1 and CDR2: SGHDN, FVKESK. V lost 4 bases and J lost 3, with 10 bases in between. The CDR3 runs 13 residues. The CDR3 bases are TGTGCCAGCAGCCCAGGGATAGGCTACGAGCAGTACTTC. It translates to CASSPGIGYEQYF.

The chain uses TRBV10-3 and TRBJ2-1; 7 bases fit TRBD1. CDR1 and CDR2 from the germline V gene are ENHRY and SYGVKD. The V segment lost 5 bases and the J segment 8 bases; nucleotides outside the gene matches: 9. The CDR3 has 14 amino acids. CDR3 amino acids: CAISPRQGLDEQFF. CDR3 DNA: TGTGCCATCAGTCCTCGACAGGGCTTGGATGAGCAGTTCTTC.

Here the CDR3 reads CASSLGSEFEEQYF. The DNA of the CDR3 is TGTGCCAGCAGCCTGGGTAGCGAGTTCGAAGAGCAGTACTTC. V and J are TRBV5-4 and TRBJ2-5; D may be TRBD2 (5 bases). Trimming stripped 4 bases from V and 11 bases from J, with 21 bases between. From germline, CDR1 is SGHNT and CDR2 YYREEE (reference sequence). The CDR3 covers 14 residues.

V usage is TRBV28 and J usage is TRBJ2-7; D gene unclear. Germline CDR1 reads MDHEN; CDR2 reads SYDVKM. Trimming removed 9 bases at V and 0 bases at J, with 15 bases between. The CDR3 is 14 residues long. The CDR3 region has the DNA TGTGCCAGTTACCGGACCGCTAGCTCCTACGAGCAGTACTTC. This translates into CASYRTASSYEQYF.

The chain couples TRBV9 to TRBJ2-1; 9 nucleotides agree with TRBD1. Germline V gene data show CDR1 as SGDLS and CDR2 as YYNGEE. V dropped 0 bases and J dropped 5; count of bases not matched to a gene: 9. The CDR3 has 17 residues. CDR3 in amino acids: CASSVVVTGGDHNEQFF. CDR3 in DNA: TGTGCCAGCAGCGTAGTAGTCACAGGGGGCGACCACAATGAGCAGTTCTTC. Looking up the rest from reference TRBV9 and TRBJ2-1 gives the full variable domain: DSGVTQTPKHLITATGQRVTLRCSPRSGDLSVYWYQQSLDQGLQFLIQYYNGEERAKGNILERFSAQQFPDLHSELNLSSLELGDSALYFCASSVVVTGGDHNEQFFGPGTRLTVL.

The genes are TRBV5-4 and TRBJ2-1, with D tentatively TRBD1 or TRBD2 (6 bases each). This CDR3 comprises 15 residues. The V and J ends lost 0 bases and 5 bases respectively, with 12 bases between them. CDR1 and CDR2 from the germline V gene are SGHNT and YYREEE (reference sequence). The DNA of the CDR3 is TGTGCCAGCAGCTTGGTGGCGGGGACAAACAATGAGCAGTTCTTC. Translating gives CASSLVAGTNNEQFF.

This rearrangement joins TRBV7-2 to TRBJ2-7, with TRBD2 identical over 7 bases. After removal of 5 bases from V and 6 bases from J, the junction contained 7 bases not matched to a gene. The CDR3 spans 13 residues. Germline lookup yields CDR1 SGHTA and CDR2 FQGNSA. The CDR3 nucleotides are TGTGCCAGCAGCCCCTGGGAGGGGAGCGAGCAGTACTTC. It translates to CASSPWEGSEQYF. Looking up the rest from reference TRBV7-2 and TRBJ2-7 gives the full variable domain: GAGVSQSPSNKVTEKGKDVELRCDPISGHTALYWYRQSLGQGLEFLIYFQGNSAPDKSGLPSDRFSAERTGGSVSTLTIQRTQQEDSAVYLCASSPWEGSEQYFGPGTRLTVT.

The chain employs TRBV9 and TRBJ2-7, with D possibly matching TRBD2 (6 bases). Germline lookup yields CDR1 SGDLS and CDR2 YYNGEE. The CDR3 covers 15 residues. Trimming pared 3 bases from V and 4 bases from J, leaving 17 bases between. CDR3 sequence: CASSEDYGSGYEQYF. Here the CDR3 DNA reads TGTGCCAGCAGCGAAGATTACGGGAGCGGGTACGAGCAGTACTTC.

This rearrangement joins TRBV10-3 to TRBJ1-4; TRBD1 might be the D (5 bases). Germline CDR1 and CDR2: ENHRY and SYGVKD. The CDR3 spans 15 residues. V was clipped by 0 bases and J by 0 bases, with 5 bases between them. CDR3 DNA sequence: TGTGCCATCAGTGAGTCAGGGGCAACTAATGAAAAACTGTTTTTT. This sequence encodes CAISESGATNEKLFF.

This rearrangement joins TRBV7-9 to TRBJ1-1, with unresolved D. Germline V gene data show CDR1 as SEHNR and CDR2 as FQNEAQ (reference sequence). V lost 0 bases and J 11 bases, leaving 10 bases between the germline ends. The CDR3 sequence is 12 residues long. The CDR3 here is CASSLALLVAFF. The CDR3 DNA follows: TGTGCCAGCAGCTTAGCATTACTCGTGGCTTTCTTT.

The genes are TRBV9 and TRBJ2-1; D remains ambiguous. The ends were cut back, 3 bases at V and 8 bases at J, with 15 bases in the middle. Germline lookup yields CDR1 SGDLS and CDR2 YYNGEE. CDR3 length equals 14 residues. The CDR3 nucleotides are TGTGCCAGCAGCGCCCTGCTGGTTGGTGATGAGCAGTTCTTC. This gives the protein CASSALLVGDEQFF.

This chain joins TRBV9 and TRBJ2-6, with D possibly being TRBD1 (5 bases). Trimming cost V 0 bases and J 4 bases, with 14 bases left between them. The CDR3 consists of 17 residues. The germline V gene encodes CDR1 SGDLS and CDR2 YYNGEE. CDR3 sequence (DNA): TGTGCCAGCAGCGTAGTGTCAGAAGGGGTCGGGGCCAACGTCCTGACTTTC. Residues: CASSVVSEGVGANVLTF.

This clone is a singleton in its sample. The chain's CDR3 is CASSISATYEQYF. In DNA, the CDR3 is TGTGCCAGTAGTATATCAGCGACCTACGAGCAGTACTTC. This rearrangement joins TRBV19 to TRBJ2-7, with no clear D. V lost 2 bases and J 2 bases, leaving 7 bases between the germline ends. CDR1 and CDR2 (germline): LNHDA, SQIVND (reference sequence). The CDR3 spans 13 residues.

The chain is built from TRBV27 and TRBJ1-2, with no clear D. The CDR3 extends over 13 amino acids. In germline, CDR1 is MNHEY, CDR2 SMNVEV (reference sequence). Trimming took off 4 bases at V and 0 bases at J, with 6 bases between the two ends. The CDR3 bases are TGTGCCAGCAGTTCTACACCTAACTATGGCTACACCTTC. It translates to CASSSTPNYGYTF.

The chain employs TRBV21-1 and TRBJ2-7; the table gives TRBD1 as D, unverified against the DNA. TRBV21-1 is flagged as a pseudogene. The CDR3 consists of 18 residues. The CDR3 loop is CASSKVPGGQRFSYEQYF. The CDR3 nucleotides are TGTGCCAGCAGCAAAGTACCAGGGGGACAGAGGTTCTCCTACGAGCAGTACTTC.

This sequence joins TRBV6-6 and TRBJ2-7, with D possibly being TRBD1 (5 bases). V was trimmed by 0 bases and J by 4 bases, leaving 10 bases between them. The CDR3 has 14 residues. Germline V gene data show CDR1 as MNHNY and CDR2 as SVGAGI (reference sequence). CDR3 DNA: TGTGCCAGCAGTTACTCTCCAGGGATGTACGAGCAGTACTTC. As protein: CASSYSPGMYEQYF.

The table lists this clone with a count of one. The rearrangement links TRBV6-5 to TRBJ1-2, with no clear D. The V end was cut by 5 bases, the J end by 5 bases, with 18 bases between. The germline V gene has CDR1 MNHEY and CDR2 SVGAGI. This CDR3 is 15 amino acids long. The CDR3 bases are TGTGCCAGCAGTCAGGAGCCCAGCTCGTCATATGGCTACACCTTC. It is translated as CASSQEPSSSYGYTF.